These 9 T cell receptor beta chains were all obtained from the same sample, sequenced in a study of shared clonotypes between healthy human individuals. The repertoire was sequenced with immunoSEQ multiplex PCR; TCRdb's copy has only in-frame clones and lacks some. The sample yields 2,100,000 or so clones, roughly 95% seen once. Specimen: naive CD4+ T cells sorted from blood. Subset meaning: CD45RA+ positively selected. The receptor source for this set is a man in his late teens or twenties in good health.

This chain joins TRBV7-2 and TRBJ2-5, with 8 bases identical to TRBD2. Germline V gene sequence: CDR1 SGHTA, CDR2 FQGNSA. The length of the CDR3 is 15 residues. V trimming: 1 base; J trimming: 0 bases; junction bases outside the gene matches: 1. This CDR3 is CASSLVAGNQETQYF. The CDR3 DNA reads TGTGCCAGCAGCTTAGTAGCGGGAAACCAAGAGACCCAGTACTTC.

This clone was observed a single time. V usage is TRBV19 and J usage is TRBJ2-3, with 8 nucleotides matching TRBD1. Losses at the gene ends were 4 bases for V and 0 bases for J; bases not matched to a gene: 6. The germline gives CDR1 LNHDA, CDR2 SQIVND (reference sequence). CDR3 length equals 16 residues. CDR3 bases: TGTGCCAGTAGTACCACAGGGGGAGTCAGCACAGATACGCAGTATTTT. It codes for CASSTTGGVSTDTQYF.

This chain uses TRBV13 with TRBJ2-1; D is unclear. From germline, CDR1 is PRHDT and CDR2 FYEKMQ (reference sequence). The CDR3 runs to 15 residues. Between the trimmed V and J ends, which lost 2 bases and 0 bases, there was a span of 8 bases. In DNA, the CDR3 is TGTGCCAGCAGCTTACGGCGCAGCTCCTACAATGAGCAGTTCTTC. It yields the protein CASSLRRSSYNEQFF.

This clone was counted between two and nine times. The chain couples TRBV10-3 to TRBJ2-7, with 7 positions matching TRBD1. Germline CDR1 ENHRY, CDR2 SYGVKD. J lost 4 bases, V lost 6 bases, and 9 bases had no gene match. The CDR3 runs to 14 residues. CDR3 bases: TGTGCCATCAGGATGACTGACAGGGTGTACGAGCAGTACTTC. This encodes CAIRMTDRVYEQYF.

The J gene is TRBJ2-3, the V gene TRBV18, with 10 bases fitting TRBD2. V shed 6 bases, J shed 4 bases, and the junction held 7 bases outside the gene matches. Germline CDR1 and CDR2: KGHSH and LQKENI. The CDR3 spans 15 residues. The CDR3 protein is CASSSPGLASDTQYF. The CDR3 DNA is TGTGCCAGCTCCTCCCCGGGACTAGCGTCAGATACGCAGTATTTT.

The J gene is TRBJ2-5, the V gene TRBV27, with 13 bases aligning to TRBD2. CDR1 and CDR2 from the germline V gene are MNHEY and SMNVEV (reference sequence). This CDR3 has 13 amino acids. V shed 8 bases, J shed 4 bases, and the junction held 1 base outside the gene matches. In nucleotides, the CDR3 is TGTGCCAGCTGGACTAGCGGGGGAGAGACCCAGTACTTC. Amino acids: CASWTSGGETQYF.

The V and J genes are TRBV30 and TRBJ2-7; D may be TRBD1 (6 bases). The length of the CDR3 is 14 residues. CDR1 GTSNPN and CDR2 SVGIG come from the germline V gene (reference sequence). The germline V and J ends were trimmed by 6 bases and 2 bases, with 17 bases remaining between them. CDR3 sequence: CACGPFGQPYEQYF. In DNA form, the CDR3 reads TGTGCCTGCGGACCCTTCGGACAGCCCTACGAGCAGTACTTC.

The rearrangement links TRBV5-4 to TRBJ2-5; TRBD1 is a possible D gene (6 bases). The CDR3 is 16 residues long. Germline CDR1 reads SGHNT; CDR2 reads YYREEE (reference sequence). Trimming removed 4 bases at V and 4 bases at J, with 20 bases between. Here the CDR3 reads CASSQSSLGGAETQYF. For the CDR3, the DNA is TGTGCCAGCAGCCAGTCGAGTCTTGGGGGCGCAGAGACCCAGTACTTC.

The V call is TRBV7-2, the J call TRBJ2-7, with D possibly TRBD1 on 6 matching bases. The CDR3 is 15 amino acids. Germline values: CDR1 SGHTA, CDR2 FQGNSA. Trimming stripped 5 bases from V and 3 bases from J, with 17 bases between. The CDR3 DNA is TGTGCCAGCAGCGCGAGCCGGACAGCTTTCTACGAGCAGTACTTC. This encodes CASSASRTAFYEQYF.